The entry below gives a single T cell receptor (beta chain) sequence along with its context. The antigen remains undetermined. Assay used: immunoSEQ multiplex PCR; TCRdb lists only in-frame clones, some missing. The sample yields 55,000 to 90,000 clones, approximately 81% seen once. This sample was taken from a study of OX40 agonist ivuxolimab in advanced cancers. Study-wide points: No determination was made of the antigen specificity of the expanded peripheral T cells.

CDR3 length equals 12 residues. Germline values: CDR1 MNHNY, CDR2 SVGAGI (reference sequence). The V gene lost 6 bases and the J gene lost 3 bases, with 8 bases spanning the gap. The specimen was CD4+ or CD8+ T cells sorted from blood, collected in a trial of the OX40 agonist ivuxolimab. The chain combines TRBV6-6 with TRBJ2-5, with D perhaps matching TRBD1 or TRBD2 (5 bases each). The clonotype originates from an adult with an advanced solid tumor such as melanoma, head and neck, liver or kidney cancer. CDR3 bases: TGTGCCAGCAGAAGAGGGGAAGAGACCCAGTACTTC. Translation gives CASRRGEETQYF.